Following are 21 T cell receptor beta chains from one sample sequenced in a study of blood T cell repertoires in COVID-19. The assay was immunoSEQ multiplex PCR, and TCRdb's table has in-frame clones only and misses some. The repertoire has fewer than 300,000 clones, less than 85% of them found once; the top ten carry 2% to 3%. Sequenced sample: PBMCs or T cells enriched from blood (not recorded which). The source of these receptors is a woman in her forties or fifties who had recovered from COVID-19.

This chain links TRBV5-1 with TRBJ1-1; D gene unclear. V lost 0 bases to trimming and J lost 4 bases, with 10 bases between them. CDR1 is SGHRS, CDR2 YFSETQ, per germline. The CDR3 extends over 14 amino acids. For the CDR3, the DNA is TGCGCCAGCAGCTTGGCCCAGGTTGGCACTGAAGCTTTCTTT. This codes for CASSLAQVGTEAFF. The full variable domain, with the rest looked up from reference TRBV5-1 and TRBJ1-1, is KAGVTQTPRYLIKTRGQQVTLSCSPISGHRSVSWYQQTPGQGLQFLFEYFSETQRNKGNFPGRFSGRQFSNSRSEMNVSTLELGDSALYLCASSLAQVGTEAFFGQGTRLTVV.

A remark on this clone: The same CDR3 is also encoded by other DNA sequences in this sample. The gene calls are TRBV30 and TRBJ1-1, with no clear D. Trimming cost V 5 bases and J 1 base, with 8 bases left between them. This CDR3 has 12 residues. Germline V gene sequence: CDR1 GTSNPN, CDR2 SVGIG (reference sequence). Here the CDR3 DNA reads TGTGCCTGGCGTAGACAGAACACTGAAGCTTTCTTT. This codes for CAWRRQNTEAFF.

V usage is TRBV5-1 and J usage is TRBJ1-2; unclear D gene. The CDR3 runs to 14 residues. V shed 5 bases and J shed 5 bases, with 16 bases lying between them. Germline V gives CDR1 SGHRS, CDR2 YFSETQ. The CDR3 DNA is TGCGCCAGCAGGGATATCACCGGGTTATATGGCTACACCTTC. Translated, it gives CASRDITGLYGYTF.

V and J are TRBV28 and TRBJ1-4, with D uncertain. This CDR3 contains 16 residues. V lost 1 base to trimming and J lost 0 bases, with 9 bases between them. Per germline, CDR1 MDHEN and CDR2 SYDVKM. The CDR3 reads CASSLSGRTTNEKLFF. CDR3 in DNA: TGTGCCAGCAGTTTATCAGGCCGGACAACTAATGAAAAACTGTTTTTT.

The V gene is TRBV15, the J gene TRBJ2-6, with unresolved D. The CDR3 sequence is 16 residues long. The germline CDR1 and CDR2 sequences are LNHNV and YYDKDF (reference sequence). Trimming pared 6 bases from V and 3 bases from J, leaving 15 bases between. CDR3 sequence reads: CATRPHSTDGANVLTF. The CDR3 DNA sequence: TGTGCCACCAGGCCTCACTCAACCGATGGGGCCAACGTCCTGACTTTC.

V gene TRBV7-9 combines with J gene TRBJ2-5, with 10 positions matching TRBD2. Germline V gene data show CDR1 as SEHNR and CDR2 as FQNEAQ (reference sequence). V gave up 2 bases and J gave up 2 bases; unmatched junction bases: 8. The CDR3 covers 17 residues. CDR3 nucleotides: TGTGCCAGCAGCTTACCCTCTAGCGGGAGCGATCAAGAGACCCAGTACTTC. It codes for CASSLPSSGSDQETQYF. The entire variable domain, with the rest obtained from reference TRBV7-9 and TRBJ2-5, is as follows: DTGVSQNPRHKITKRGQNVTFRCDPISEHNRLYWYRQTLGQGPEFLTYFQNEAQLEKSRLLSDRFSAERPKGSFSTLEIQRTEQGDSAMYLCASSLPSSGSDQETQYFGPGTRLLVL.

The table lists this clone with a count of one. The rearrangement uses TRBV19 and TRBJ2-7; TRBD2 matches at 15 bases. The V and J ends lost 3 bases and 6 bases, in that order; junction bases with no gene match: 0. Germline CDR1 reads LNHDA; CDR2 reads SQIVND (reference sequence). The CDR3 extends over 14 amino acids. This CDR3 is CASSMGLAGGEQYF. The CDR3 nucleotides are TGTGCCAGTAGTATGGGACTAGCGGGAGGCGAGCAGTACTTC.

The chain joins TRBV28 to TRBJ1-3; 7 nucleotides match TRBD1. This CDR3 is 17 amino acids long. Germline V gene sequence: CDR1 MDHEN, CDR2 SYDVKM. The junction had 13 bases not matched to a gene; V was cut back by 7 bases and J by 1 base. CDR3 sequence reads: CASTTLDRELSGNTIYF. The CDR3 nucleotides read TGTGCCAGCACTACATTAGACAGGGAACTTTCTGGAAACACCATATATTTT. Full variable domain (missing parts from reference TRBV28 and TRBJ1-3): DVKVTQSSRYLVKRTGEKVFLECVQDMDHENMFWYRQDPGLGLRLIYFSYDVKMKEKGDIPEGYSVSREKKERFSLILESASTNQTSMYLCASTTLDRELSGNTIYFGEGSWLTVV.

The chain has TRBV7-3 and TRBJ2-1, with 8 bases identical to TRBD2. Germline V gives CDR1 SGHTA, CDR2 FQGTGA. With 5 bases clipped from V and 8 bases from J, the junction kept 11 bases outside the gene matches. This CDR3 is 15 amino acids long. CDR3 in amino acids: CASSRTSNPSHEQFF. CDR3 DNA: TGTGCCAGCAGCCGGACTAGCAATCCTTCTCATGAGCAGTTCTTC.

J is TRBJ1-2 and V is TRBV6-5, with TRBD1 as a possible D gene (5 bases). This CDR3 contains 11 residues. V was pared by 7 bases and J by 8 bases, with 11 bases between. Germline loops: CDR1 MNHEY, CDR2 SVGAGI. DNA for the CDR3: TGTGCCAGCATCGGGGGTGGGGGCTACACCTTC. Translating it yields CASIGGGGYTF.

This chain links TRBV19 with TRBJ2-2; D remains unclear. Germline CDR1 and CDR2: LNHDA and SQIVND (reference sequence). V lost 3 bases and J 5 bases, leaving 7 bases between the germline ends. The CDR3 is made up of 13 amino acids. The CDR3 loop reads CASSIPPTGELFF. The CDR3 DNA follows: TGTGCCAGTAGTATCCCCCCGACCGGGGAGCTGTTTTTT. Complete variable domain (other parts from reference TRBV19 and TRBJ2-2): DGGITQSPKYLFRKEGQNVTLSCEQNLNHDAMYWYRQDPGQGLRLIYYSQIVNDFQKGDIAEGYSVSREKKESFPLTVTSAQKNPTAFYLCASSIPPTGELFFGEGSRLTVL.

The gene calls are TRBV18 and TRBJ2-4; 8 nucleotides line up with TRBD2. J gave up 6 bases and V 0 bases, and 4 bases lay outside the gene matches. The CDR3 covers 15 residues. Per the germline V gene, CDR1 is KGHSH and CDR2 is LQKENI. The CDR3 reads CASSPPETSANIQYF. The CDR3 nucleotides read TGTGCCAGCTCACCACCGGAGACTAGCGCAAACATTCAGTACTTC. The full variable domain, in which reference TRBV18 and TRBJ2-4 provide the parts outside the CDR3, is NAGVMQNPRHLVRRRGQEARLRCSPMKGHSHVYWYRQLPEEGLKFMVYLQKENIIDESGMPKERFSAEFPKEGPSILRIQQVVRGDSAAYFCASSPPETSANIQYFGAGTRLSVL.

This clone was picked up a small number of times. The rearrangement joins TRBV19 to TRBJ1-4, with 8 bases fitting TRBD1. CDR1 is LNHDA, CDR2 SQIVND, per germline (reference sequence). V shed 4 bases and J 8 bases; nucleotides not matched to a gene: 6. The CDR3 is 14 amino acids. The CDR3 coding sequence is TGTGCCAGTAGTACGGACAGGGAGCACGAAAAACTGTTTTTT. Translated: CASSTDREHEKLFF.

V gene TRBV11-2 combines with J gene TRBJ2-5; perhaps TRBD2 as D (5 bases). The germline V gene has CDR1 SGHAT and CDR2 FQNNGV. This CDR3 is built from 13 residues. V shed 1 base and J shed 9 bases, with 12 bases lying between them. The DNA for the CDR3 is TGTGCCAGCAGCTTAGTGTCGTCGGGGTCCCAGTACTTC. Translated: CASSLVSSGSQYF. The whole variable domain, remainder taken from reference TRBV11-2 and TRBJ2-5, is EAGVAQSPRYKIIEKRQSVAFWCNPISGHATLYWYQQILGQGPKLLIQFQNNGVVDDSQLPKDRFSAERLKGVDSTLKIQPAKLEDSAVYLCASSLVSSGSQYFGPGTRLLVL.

The V gene is TRBV18, the J gene TRBJ2-3, with a possible D match to TRBD2 (6 bases). Trimming left V 1 base short and J 1 base short, with 21 bases between. CDR1 and CDR2 from the germline V gene are KGHSH and LQKENI. The CDR3 length is 19 residues. CDR3 DNA sequence: TGTGCCAGCTCACCACTGGTAGGGGTGCTAGCTAGCGGCACAGATACGCAGTATTTT. Protein product: CASSPLVGVLASGTDTQYF.

As DNA, the CDR3 is TGTGCCAGCAGCCCGGACAGGGGAGTCACTAATGAAAAACTGTTTTTT. As protein: CASSPDRGVTNEKLFF. The chain links TRBV6-6 to TRBJ1-4; 9 positions match TRBD1. The germline CDR1 and CDR2 sequences are MNHNY and SVGAGI (reference sequence). This CDR3 comprises 16 residues. Germline trimming cut 6 bases from V and 2 bases from J; bases unmatched to any gene: 7.

The chain has TRBV5-1 and TRBJ2-1; 10 nucleotides line up with TRBD2. The germline V gene encodes CDR1 SGHRS and CDR2 YFSETQ. The CDR3 runs 14 residues. The V and J ends lost 5 bases and 8 bases, in that order; junction bases with no gene match: 7. In nucleotides, the CDR3 is TGCGCCAGCAGAGAGAAACTAGCGGGGCATGAGCAGTTCTTC. Translated: CASREKLAGHEQFF.

V gene TRBV5-6 combines with J gene TRBJ1-1; TRBD1 might be the D (6 bases). CDR1 and CDR2 (germline): SGHDT, YYEEEE. This CDR3 region has 15 residues. V lost 0 bases, J lost 0 bases, and 9 bases lay in between. In DNA form, the CDR3 reads TGTGCCAGCAGCTTGGTAGGGGACATGAACACTGAAGCTTTCTTT. It is translated as CASSLVGDMNTEAFF. Based on the CDR3 plus reference TRBV5-6 and TRBJ1-1, the full variable domain is DAGVTQSPTHLIKTRGQQVTLRCSPKSGHDTVSWYQQALGQGPQFIFQYYEEEERQRGNFPDRFSGHQFPNYSSELNVNALLLGDSALYLCASSLVGDMNTEAFFGQGTRLTVV.

The rearrangement uses TRBV25-1 and TRBJ1-1; D possibly corresponds to TRBD1 (5 bases). V gave up 5 bases and J gave up 1 base, with 11 bases separating them. The CDR3 extends over 14 amino acids. Germline-derived CDR1 and CDR2 are MGHDK and SYGVNS. CDR3 protein: CASSPQTANTEAFF. The CDR3 region has the DNA TGTGCCAGCAGTCCACAGACAGCGAACACTGAAGCTTTCTTT.

As concerns this clone: Other DNA variants within this sample encode the same CDR3. The gene calls are TRBV19 and TRBJ1-2; 8 bases match TRBD1. Germline V gives CDR1 LNHDA, CDR2 SQIVND (reference sequence). CDR3 length: 13 amino acids. V lost 4 bases to trimming and J lost 4 bases; unmatched junction nucleotides: 2. The DNA for the CDR3 is TGTGCCAGTAGTACTGGGACAGGCTATGGCTACACCTTC. It codes for CASSTGTGYGYTF.

The genes are TRBV5-1 and TRBJ2-2; 7 positions match TRBD1. Germline values: CDR1 SGHRS, CDR2 YFSETQ. The CDR3 covers 15 residues. The ends lost 5 bases at V and 6 bases at J; junction bases unmatched: 10. This chain's CDR3 is CASSNTGDPPGELFF. CDR3 sequence (DNA): TGCGCCAGCAGTAACACAGGGGACCCACCCGGGGAGCTGTTTTTT.